Following are 3 T cell receptor beta chains from one sample sequenced in a study of shared clonotypes between healthy human individuals. Only in-frame clones appear in the TCRdb table, and some are missing; sequencing was by immunoSEQ multiplex PCR. The sample has about 590,000 clones, roughly 95% seen once. Only CD45RO-negative cells positively selected for CCR7 counted as naive CD8 cells, so terminally differentiated effector memory CD45RA+ cells were excluded. Sequencing was done on a sample of naive CD8+ T cells sorted from blood. The receptor set was obtained from a woman in her twenties or thirties in good health.

This clone appeared a few times. The chain recombines TRBV5-1 with TRBJ1-1; D gene ambiguous. Germline V lookup: CDR1 SGHRS, CDR2 YFSETQ. Between the trimmed V and J ends, which lost 0 bases and 4 bases, there was a span of 13 bases. The CDR3 consists of 15 residues. The chain's CDR3 is CASSLAGWQFTEAFF. The CDR3 coding sequence is TGCGCCAGCAGCTTGGCCGGGTGGCAGTTCACTGAAGCTTTCTTT.

A single count supports this clone. The V gene is TRBV5-1, the J gene TRBJ2-1; no clear D. The CDR3 consists of 13 residues. Between the trimmed V and J ends, which lost 2 bases and 5 bases, there was a span of 8 bases. Germline CDR1 is SGHRS and CDR2 is YFSETQ. DNA of the CDR3: TGCGCCAGCAGCTTATTCGGAAACAATGAGCAGTTCTTC. This encodes CASSLFGNNEQFF.

The rearrangement links TRBV28 to TRBJ2-2; the match to TRBD1 covers 8 bases. Trimming cost V 7 bases and J 6 bases; bases outside gene matches: 7. This CDR3 is built from 14 residues. Germline assignment: CDR1 MDHEN and CDR2 SYDVKM. The CDR3 coding sequence is TGTGCCAGCACTGGGACAGGATCCCCCGGGGAGCTGTTTTTT. It codes for CASTGTGSPGELFF.